This T cell receptor (beta chain) was recorded in a study of T cell repertoires in cytomegalovirus infection. Overall study: Epitope selection comprised recently identified HLA-C-restricted CMV epitopes and well-studied HLA-B-restricted CMV epitopes. Public TCR beta signature analysis indicated the presence of both CMV infection and matching HLA type.

As to this clonotype: Antigen unknown.

The CDR3 loop spans 15 amino acids. V shed 4 bases, J shed 5 bases, and the junction held 9 bases outside the gene matches. The V gene's germline CDR1 is SEHNR and CDR2 FQNEAQ (reference sequence). General study findings and limits: Using cumulative public TCR beta family frequency, the authors identified those who carried CMV together with the relevant HLA. Dominating the ex vivo response were HLA-C-restricted CMV-specific TCR beta clonotypes.

TCRdb passed the reads through MiXCR, listing each CDR3 protein once. Among around 710,000 distinct CDR3 sequences listed, almost 30% were seen once. The chain uses TRBV7-9 and TRBJ2-5; TRBD2 aligns across 8 bases. Sample: cultured CD8+ T cells from PBMCs, taken from culture after CMV antigen stimulation. The TCR originated in a human donor in good health (CMV status not recorded). Some clones in this sample may be carry-over from other donors' samples. CDR3 amino acids: CASSSDGGGTETQYF. In DNA form, the CDR3 reads TGTGCCAGCAGCTCCGACGGGGGGGGCACGGAGACCCAGTACTTC.